These 2 T cell receptor beta chains originate from one sample sequenced in a study of T-cell reconstitution after alpha-beta-depleted transplantation in children. Preparation of the TCRbeta library was carried out with unique molecular identifiers. TCRdb recomputed calls from the PCR reads with MiXCR, one row per CDR3 protein. The table includes some 340,000 distinct CDR3 sequences, approximately 10% detected once. Sequenced material: PBMCs from the stem cell graft donor, taken from the stem cell graft. These receptors were obtained from a human donor who donated a stem cell graft to a child with acute lymphoblastic leukemia.

The rearrangement links TRBV10-3 to TRBJ2-1; possibly TRBD2 for D (5 bases). This CDR3 comprises 12 residues. Germline loops: CDR1 ENHRY, CDR2 SYGVKD. V was pared by 3 bases and J by 6 bases, with 6 bases between. The CDR3 here is CAISETSNEQFF. The CDR3 coding sequence is TGTGCCATCAGTGAAACTAGCAATGAGCAGTTCTTC.

The sample holds many counts of this clonotype. The chain carries TRBV5-5 and TRBJ2-3; D not resolved. Deletions cut 4 bases from V and 2 bases from J, with 14 bases between. This CDR3 region has 15 residues. In germline, CDR1 is SGHKS, CDR2 YYEKEE (reference sequence). CDR3 region: CASSIDPGPTDTQYF. The CDR3 region has the DNA TGTGCCAGCAGCATAGACCCCGGCCCCACAGATACGCAGTATTTT. The full variable domain, with the rest looked up from reference TRBV5-5 and TRBJ2-3, is DAGVTQSPTHLIKTRGQQVTLRCSPISGHKSVSWYQQVLGQGPQFIFQYYEKEERGRGNFPDRFSARQFPNYSSELNVNALLLGDSALYLCASSIDPGPTDTQYFGPGTRLTVL.